This is a list of T cell receptor beta chains from one sample in a study of T-cell reconstitution after alpha-beta-depleted transplantation in children. TCRdb reprocessed the PCR reads via MiXCR and lists one record per CDR3 protein. The sample yields some 240,000 distinct CDR3 sequences, around 13% seen once. The source was PBMCs from the stem cell graft donor, collected from the stem cell graft. The receptors derive from a human donor who donated a stem cell graft to a child with acute lymphoblastic leukemia. The CDR3 runs from the conserved cysteine through the conserved F or W. D genes are given only for firm matches. A row's size may be missing; if present it is once, few, many or a size class.

J: TRBJ2-5; V: TRBV20-1; size: NA; D: NA; CDR3: CSASPQRLQETQYF; DNA: TGCAGTGCTAGTCCTCAACGCCTCCAAGAGACCCAGTACTTC
J: TRBJ2-7; V: TRBV19; size: NA; D: NA; CDR3: CASREDGLQYF; DNA: TGTGCCAGTAGGGAGGATGGCCTGCAGTACTTC
J: TRBJ2-3; V: TRBV4-3; size: few; D: TRBD2; CDR3: CASSQDGVAGADTQYF; DNA: TGCGCCAGCAGCCAAGACGGGGTTGCGGGAGCAGATACGCAGTATTTT
J: TRBJ2-5; V: TRBV7-2; size: NA; D: TRBD2; CDR3: CASTLAGYPGETQYF; DNA: TGTGCCAGCACCCTAGCGGGGTACCCTGGAGAGACCCAGTACTTC
J: TRBJ2-1; V: TRBV5-1; size: many; D: TRBD1; CDR3: CASSANRDSSYNEQFF; DNA: TGCGCCAGCAGCGCAAATCGGGACAGCTCCTACAATGAGCAGTTCTTC
J: TRBJ2-1; V: TRBV7-8; size: NA; D: NA; CDR3: CASTLSLSYNEQFF; DNA: TGTGCCAGCACCCTTAGCCTTTCCTACAATGAGCAGTTCTTC
J: TRBJ2-1; V: TRBV4-2; size: many; D: TRBD2; CDR3: CASSQDGAGGPNEQFF; DNA: TGTGCCAGCAGCCAAGATGGGGCGGGGGGGCCCAATGAGCAGTTCTTC
J: TRBJ1-4; V: TRBV7-9; size: many; D: NA; CDR3: CASSLAIGASRNEKLFF; DNA: TGTGCCAGCAGCTTAGCGATCGGGGCCAGCAGGAATGAAAAACTGTTTTTT
J: TRBJ1-2; V: TRBV5-1; size: many; D: NA; CDR3: CASSLEAQGYGYTF; DNA: TGCGCCAGCAGCTTGGAAGCTCAAGGCTATGGCTACACCTTC
J: TRBJ1-2; V: TRBV20-1; size: many; D: NA; CDR3: CSAHGGYGYTF; DNA: TGCAGTGCCCACGGGGGCTATGGCTACACCTTC
J: TRBJ2-7; V: TRBV7-2; size: many; D: NA; CDR3: CASSLRKASSYEQYF; DNA: TGTGCCAGCAGCTTGAGAAAGGCCAGCTCCTACGAGCAGTACTTC
J: TRBJ2-5; V: TRBV7-2; size: many; D: NA; CDR3: CASSLAGRWSRETQYF; DNA: TGTGCCAGCAGCTTAGCAGGGAGGTGGAGTCGAGAGACCCAGTACTTC
J: TRBJ1-2; V: TRBV18; size: many; D: NA; CDR3: CASSPPTRVWGYTF; DNA: TGTGCCAGCTCACCACCGACGAGGGTCTGGGGCTACACCTTC
J: TRBJ1-1; V: TRBV3-1; size: many; D: TRBD1; CDR3: CASSLGTAGNTEAFF; DNA: TGTGCCAGCAGCCTTGGGACAGCGGGGAACACTGAAGCTTTCTTT
J: TRBJ2-2; V: TRBV29-1; size: many; D: TRBD1; CDR3: CSVHRDRNTGELFF; DNA: TGCAGCGTACACCGGGACAGGAACACCGGGGAGCTGTTTTTT
J: TRBJ1-2; V: TRBV6-5; size: many; D: NA; CDR3: CASSSVAGLGGYTF; DNA: TGTGCCAGCAGTTCAGTGGCAGGCCTTGGTGGCTACACCTTC
J: TRBJ2-4; V: TRBV6-2/TRBV6-3; size: many; D: NA; CDR3: CASSYAENIQYF; DNA: TGTGCCAGCAGTTACGCAGAAAACATTCAGTACTTC
J: TRBJ2-7; V: TRBV27; size: many; D: TRBD1; CDR3: CASSFGDRGNEQYF; DNA: TGTGCCAGCAGTTTTGGCGACAGGGGAAACGAGCAGTACTTC
J: TRBJ1-5; V: TRBV10-3; size: many; D: NA; CDR3: CAIMAGSNQPQHF; DNA: TGTGCCATCATGGCAGGGAGCAATCAGCCCCAGCATTTT
J: TRBJ2-5; V: TRBV20-1; size: many; D: NA; CDR3: CSAMTDSETQYF; DNA: TGCAGTGCTATGACAGACTCAGAGACCCAGTACTTC
J: TRBJ2-7; V: TRBV10-3; size: NA; D: NA; CDR3: CAISGPPHPAYQQYF; DNA: TGTGCCATCAGTGGGCCCCCCCATCCCGCCTACCAGCAGTACTTC
J: TRBJ1-3; V: TRBV7-8; size: NA; D: NA; CDR3: CASSLRDTGNTIYF; DNA: TGTGCCAGCAGCCTCCGAGATACTGGAAACACCATATATTTT
J: TRBJ2-7; V: TRBV4-3; size: many; D: TRBD2; CDR3: CASSQVAGGRAYEQYF; DNA: TGCGCCAGCAGCCAAGTGGCGGGAGGGAGAGCCTACGAGCAGTACTTC
J: TRBJ2-5; V: TRBV9; size: many; D: TRBD1; CDR3: CASSEGTGRPWETQYF; DNA: TGTGCCAGCAGCGAGGGGACAGGCCGACCCTGGGAGACCCAGTACTTC
J: TRBJ2-6; V: TRBV28; size: many; D: NA; CDR3: CASSLKWSRAESGANVLTF; DNA: TGTGCCAGCAGTTTAAAATGGAGTAGGGCTGAATCCGGGGCCAACGTCCTGACTTTC
J: TRBJ2-5; V: TRBV28; size: many; D: NA; CDR3: CASSLTSRRLGQTQYF; DNA: TGTGCCAGCAGTTTAACCTCTAGACGTCTGGGCCAGACCCAGTACTTC
J: TRBJ2-1; V: TRBV19; size: many; D: NA; CDR3: CASSWGGNNEQFF; DNA: TGTGCCAGTAGTTGGGGAGGTAACAATGAGCAGTTCTTC
J: TRBJ2-7; V: TRBV4-3; size: few; D: TRBD1; CDR3: CASSRGDRGYEQYF; DNA: TGCGCCAGCAGCCGAGGGGACAGGGGCTACGAGCAGTACTTC
J: TRBJ1-4; V: TRBV30; size: NA; D: NA; CDR3: CAWSLGGRNEKLFF; DNA: TGTGCCTGGAGCCTTGGGGGACGTAATGAAAAACTGTTTTTT
J: TRBJ2-6; V: TRBV12-3/TRBV12-4; size: many; D: NA; CDR3: CASSWVVSGANVLTF; DNA: TGTGCCAGCAGTTGGGTCGTTTCTGGGGCCAACGTCCTGACTTTC
J: TRBJ2-3; V: TRBV12-3/TRBV12-4; size: many; D: NA; CDR3: CASSLQAAGTDTQYF; DNA: TGTGCCAGCAGTTTGCAAGCGGCGGGGACAGATACGCAGTATTTT
J: TRBJ2-5; V: TRBV5-1; size: many; D: NA; CDR3: CASSLRGRPETQYF; DNA: TGCGCCAGCAGCTTGAGGGGGAGACCAGAGACCCAGTACTTC
J: TRBJ2-1; V: TRBV19; size: NA; D: NA; CDR3: CASSIGDAYNEQFF; DNA: TGTGCCAGTAGTATTGGGGATGCCTACAATGAGCAGTTCTTC
J: TRBJ1-3; V: TRBV5-1; size: many; D: NA; CDR3: CASSSDGSGNTIYF; DNA: TGCGCCAGCAGTTCGGACGGATCTGGAAACACCATATATTTT
J: TRBJ1-3; V: TRBV2; size: NA; D: NA; CDR3: CASSEESLGRRNTIYF; DNA: TGTGCCAGCAGTGAAGAATCCCTCGGACGTCGAAACACCATATATTTT
J: TRBJ2-5; V: TRBV6-1; size: many; D: NA; CDR3: CASSPRLEQETQYF; DNA: TGTGCCAGCAGCCCCCGCTTGGAGCAGGAGACCCAGTACTTC
J: TRBJ1-1; V: TRBV29-1; size: many; D: TRBD1; CDR3: CSVDRGREAFF; DNA: TGCAGCGTTGACAGGGGGCGCGAAGCTTTCTTT
J: TRBJ2-7; V: TRBV5-1; size: many; D: NA; CDR3: CASSPPNNRGEQYF; DNA: TGCGCCAGCAGCCCTCCAAATAACCGAGGGGAGCAGTACTTC
J: TRBJ2-4; V: TRBV7-2; size: many; D: NA; CDR3: CASSPQGRQRSGNIQYF; DNA: TGTGCCAGCAGCCCCCAAGGGCGGCAACGCAGCGGAAACATTCAGTACTTC
J: TRBJ2-3; V: TRBV29-1; size: many; D: TRBD1; CDR3: CSVGQGFTDTQYF; DNA: TGCAGCGTAGGACAGGGTTTCACAGATACGCAGTATTTT
J: TRBJ2-2; V: TRBV4-3; size: many; D: TRBD1; CDR3: CASSQEGQGATGELFF; DNA: TGCGCCAGCAGCCAAGAGGGACAGGGGGCCACCGGGGAGCTGTTTTTT
J: TRBJ2-3; V: TRBV20-1; size: many; D: NA; CDR3: CSALPSDNTQYF; DNA: TGCAGTGCTCTCCCTTCGGACAATACGCAGTATTTT
J: TRBJ2-1; V: TRBV7-2; size: many; D: NA; CDR3: CASSLGKPDRTYNEQFF; DNA: TGTGCCAGCAGCTTAGGAAAGCCCGACCGAACTTACAATGAGCAGTTCTTC
J: TRBJ1-2; V: TRBV29-1; size: many; D: NA; CDR3: CSVELTGIPRGYTF; DNA: TGCAGCGTTGAATTAACAGGGATCCCTCGGGGCTACACCTTC
J: TRBJ2-7; V: TRBV18; size: NA; D: TRBD1; CDR3: CASSPIGTGTYEQYF; DNA: TGTGCCAGCTCACCCATTGGGACAGGGACCTACGAGCAGTACTTC
J: TRBJ2-3; V: TRBV27; size: many; D: NA; CDR3: CATTAEGTDTQYF; DNA: TGTGCCACAACCGCGGAGGGCACAGATACGCAGTATTTT
J: TRBJ2-4; V: TRBV28; size: many; D: TRBD1; CDR3: CASSFRGRRSGIQYF; DNA: TGTGCCAGCAGTTTCAGGGGGCGCCGGTCCGGCATTCAGTACTTC
J: TRBJ2-2; V: TRBV5-1; size: NA; D: TRBD1; CDR3: CASSSGTGGSAGELFF; DNA: TGCGCCAGCAGCTCAGGGACAGGGGGGTCCGCCGGGGAGCTGTTTTTT
J: TRBJ1-4; V: TRBV9; size: many; D: TRBD1; CDR3: CASSVQTGGNEKLFF; DNA: TGTGCCAGCAGCGTACAGACAGGGGGGAATGAAAAACTGTTTTTT
J: TRBJ2-7; V: TRBV6-1; size: few; D: NA; CDR3: CASSLQDSLPYEQYF; DNA: TGTGCCAGCAGTCTTCAGGACAGCCTCCCCTACGAGCAGTACTTC
J: TRBJ2-6; V: TRBV7-2; size: many; D: NA; CDR3: CASSAPRGANVLTF; DNA: TGTGCCAGCAGCGCCCCTCGTGGGGCCAACGTCCTGACTTTC
J: TRBJ1-5; V: TRBV3-1; size: many; D: TRBD1; CDR3: CASSLGTGTGVQPQHF; DNA: TGTGCCAGCAGCCTAGGGACCGGGACAGGGGTACAGCCCCAGCATTTT